Listed below are T cell receptor beta chains from one sample, sequenced in a study of vaccination effects on CD4 cells after COVID-19. Profiling relied on immunoSEQ multiplex PCR, and the TCRdb table lists in-frame clones only, not all of them. The table has 45,000 to 55,000 clones, 70% seen once. These receptors lack a known antigen. Sample: CD4+ T cells from PBMCs cultured without peptide, taken after COVID-19 vaccination. The receptors were sampled from a human donor who received a COVID-19 vaccine. The CDR3 runs from the conserved cysteine through the conserved F or W. D genes are given only for firm matches. A clone size is listed for some rows: how often the clone was seen (once, few, many), or a class if it is expanded.

D gene	clone size	J gene	V gene	CDR3 protein	CDR3 DNA
.	.	TRBJ1-1	TRBV10-2	CASSERGPEAFF	TGCGCCAGCAGTGAGAGAGGCCCTGAAGCTTTCTTT
.	.	TRBJ1-1	TRBV18	CASSPATKNTEAFF	TGTGCCAGCTCACCGGCGACTAAGAACACTGAAGCTTTCTTT
TRBD2	.	TRBJ2-7	TRBV2	CASRGTSGAYEQYF	TGTGCCAGCAGGGGGACTAGCGGGGCCTACGAGCAGTACTTC
.	.	TRBJ1-1	TRBV7-2	CASSLALLGAEAFF	TGTGCCAGCAGCTTAGCGCTGTTGGGCGCTGAAGCTTTCTTT
.	.	TRBJ1-5	TRBV24-1	CATSDAFHQPQHF	TGTGCCACCAGTGATGCCTTTCATCAGCCCCAGCATTTT
TRBD2	.	TRBJ2-7	TRBV27	CASKRSGGPEAYEQYF	TGTGCCAGCAAGCGGTCGGGAGGGCCTGAGGCTTACGAGCAGTACTTC
.	.	TRBJ1-6	TRBV12-3/TRBV12-4	CASSRGVSPLHF	TGTGCCAGCAGCCGGGGGGTTTCACCCCTCCACTTT
TRBD1	.	TRBJ1-6	TRBV7-9	CASSSSPGTENSPLHF	TGTGCCAGCAGCTCTTCACCCGGGACAGAGAATTCACCCCTCCACTTT
.	once	TRBJ2-7	TRBV6-2/TRBV6-3	CASSYTEYEQYF	TGTGCCAGCAGTTACACCGAGTACGAGCAGTACTTC
.	once	TRBJ2-7	TRBV6-5	CASRIRTAPGYEQYF	TGTGCCAGCAGGATAAGGACTGCCCCCGGCTACGAGCAGTACTTC
TRBD1	.	TRBJ2-1	TRBV5-1	CASSLAAGTGDTYNEQFF	TGCGCCAGCAGCTTGGCCGCGGGGACAGGGGACACCTACAATGAGCAGTTCTTC
TRBD1	.	TRBJ1-6	TRBV10-3	CATLGASGGNSPLHF	TGTGCCACGCTGGGGGCGTCAGGGGGAAATTCACCCCTCCACTTT
.	.	TRBJ2-7	TRBV11-2	CASSPRLDEQYF	TGTGCCAGCAGCCCCAGACTAGATGAGCAGTACTTC
.	.	TRBJ1-2	TRBV5-1	CASSFTPGPGGYTF	TGCGCCAGCAGCTTTACTCCAGGGCCGGGTGGCTACACCTTC
.	.	TRBJ2-4	TRBV21-1	CASSMGANLAKNIQYF	TGTGCCAGCAGCATGGGGGCTAATCTAGCCAAAAACATTCAGTACTTC
.	.	TRBJ2-7	TRBV13	CASSFGGFNEQYF	TGTGCCAGCAGCTTTGGAGGGTTTAACGAGCAGTACTTC
.	few	TRBJ2-2	TRBV7-6	CASSHGDENTGELFF	TGTGCCAGCAGCCACGGTGACGAGAACACCGGGGAGCTGTTTTTT
TRBD1	.	TRBJ1-5	TRBV20-1	CSASSDRDNQPQHF	TGCAGTGCTAGTTCGGACAGGGACAATCAGCCCCAGCATTTT
TRBD1	.	TRBJ1-1	TRBV7-9	CASSSRYRTGRTEAFF	TGTGCCAGCAGCTCCCGGTATCGGACAGGGCGCACTGAAGCTTTCTTT
TRBD1	.	TRBJ1-2	TRBV30	CAWSPTGTAYGYTF	TGTGCCTGGAGTCCAACCGGGACAGCATATGGCTACACCTTC
.	.	TRBJ2-2	TRBV2	CASSETRGELFF	TGTGCCAGCAGTGAAACTAGGGGGGAGCTGTTTTTT
.	.	TRBJ1-3	TRBV29-1	CTAGEGNTIYF	TGCACCGCGGGGGAAGGAAACACCATATATTTT
TRBD1	few	TRBJ1-1	TRBV18	CASSSGTEIEAFF	TGTGCCAGCTCATCCGGGACAGAGATTGAAGCTTTCTTT
.	few	TRBJ1-1	TRBV18	CASPGPGTEAFF	TGTGCCAGCCCAGGACCGGGGACTGAAGCTTTCTTT
TRBD1	.	TRBJ1-5	TRBV5-5	CASSWTGSNQPQHF	TGTGCCAGCAGTTGGACAGGGAGCAATCAGCCCCAGCATTTT
.	.	TRBJ2-7	TRBV19	CASSIAPGTPSGEQYF	TGTGCCAGTAGTATTGCCCCCGGGACTCCCTCTGGCGAGCAGTACTTC
TRBD1	.	TRBJ1-2	TRBV27	CASSLRGQDGYTF	TGTGCCAGCAGCCTCAGGGGGCAGGATGGCTACACCTTC
TRBD2	.	TRBJ2-5	TRBV19	CASSNLAGTQETQYF	TGTGCCAGTAGTAATCTAGCGGGGACCCAAGAGACCCAGTACTTC
TRBD1	few	TRBJ1-5	TRBV14	CASRPGTGGFQPQHF	TGTGCCAGCCGCCCCGGGACAGGGGGTTTCCAGCCCCAGCATTTT
TRBD2	.	TRBJ2-1	TRBV9	CASSVLAGVTYNEQFF	TGTGCCAGCAGCGTACTAGCGGGAGTTACCTACAATGAGCAGTTCTTC
.	few	TRBJ1-3	TRBV19	CASPRDTIYF	TGTGCCAGCCCCCGGGACACCATATATTTT
.	.	TRBJ2-1	TRBV5-1	CASSAVRRGFKDEQFF	TGCGCCAGCAGCGCAGTTAGGCGCGGCTTTAAGGATGAGCAGTTCTTC
TRBD1	few	TRBJ2-7	TRBV11-2	CASRQTGGSNEQYF	TGTGCCAGCAGGCAAACAGGGGGCTCTAACGAGCAGTACTTC
.	once	TRBJ1-1	TRBV5-6	CASSLELGGRMNTEAFF	TGTGCCAGCAGCTTGGAGTTGGGGGGCCGGATGAACACTGAAGCTTTCTTT
.	.	TRBJ1-1	TRBV12-3/TRBV12-4	CASSLYRLGAFF	TGTGCCAGCAGCCTCTACAGGTTAGGAGCTTTCTTT
TRBD1	.	TRBJ2-1	TRBV28	CASHRGQPGGEQFF	TGTGCCAGCCACAGGGGGCAACCTGGCGGTGAGCAGTTCTTC
.	.	TRBJ1-4	TRBV7-2	CASSLGGYPNEKLFF	TGTGCCAGCAGCTTAGGAGGGTACCCTAATGAAAAACTGTTTTTT
TRBD1	.	TRBJ1-2	TRBV30	CACSRTGSNYGYTF	TGTGCCTGCTCTAGGACAGGATCTAACTATGGCTACACCTTC
.	.	TRBJ1-1	TRBV5-4	CASSLRETEAFF	TGTGCCAGCAGCTTGCGGGAAACTGAAGCTTTCTTT
.	.	TRBJ1-1	TRBV3-1/TRBV3-2	CASSLGGARTEAFF	TGTGCCAGCAGCCTGGGAGGGGCGCGCACTGAAGCTTTCTTT
.	.	TRBJ1-5	TRBV12-3/TRBV12-4	CASSFAENQPQHF	TGTGCCAGCAGTTTTGCCGAAAATCAGCCCCAGCATTTT
.	.	TRBJ2-7	TRBV12-5	CASGLTPGSDEQYF	TGTGCTAGTGGTTTGACCCCCGGTAGCGACGAGCAGTACTTC
TRBD2	.	TRBJ2-7	TRBV11-2	CASSPRGLAAPRTYEQYF	TGTGCCAGCAGCCCGAGGGGACTAGCGGCCCCAAGAACCTACGAGCAGTACTTC
.	few	TRBJ2-1	TRBV4-1	CASSQVGPLGPDEQFF	TGCGCCAGCAGCCAAGTGGGGCCCCTTGGACCCGACGAGCAGTTCTTC
.	.	TRBJ2-7	TRBV7-2	CASSLSSYEQYF	TGTGCCAGCAGCCTGAGCTCCTACGAGCAGTACTTC
.	.	TRBJ2-7	TRBV12-3/TRBV12-4	CASTRASKDEQYF	TGTGCCAGTACCCGAGCTTCGAAGGACGAGCAGTACTTC
TRBD1	.	TRBJ2-2	TRBV6-6	CASSYPGGANTGELFF	TGTGCCAGCAGTTACCCAGGGGGCGCGAACACCGGGGAGCTGTTTTTT
TRBD1	few	TRBJ1-5	TRBV4-1	CASRPQGTGNQPQHF	TGCGCCAGCAGACCACAGGGGACAGGCAATCAGCCCCAGCATTTT
.	.	TRBJ2-7	TRBV6-5	CASSTGGPTEQYF	TGTGCCAGCAGCACAGGTGGTCCTACGGAGCAGTACTTC
.	.	TRBJ1-1	TRBV6-5	CASSYTDLGTEAFF	TGTGCCAGCAGTTACACGGACCTTGGGACTGAAGCTTTCTTT
.	.	TRBJ1-2	TRBV6-5	CASRIGVSDGYTF	TGTGCCAGCAGGATCGGGGTATCGGATGGCTACACCTTC
TRBD1	.	TRBJ2-5	TRBV6-5	CASSYSGQGTETQYF	TGTGCCAGCAGTTACAGCGGACAGGGCACGGAGACCCAGTACTTC
TRBD1	.	TRBJ2-2	TRBV19	CASRIDRAGELFF	TGTGCCAGTAGGATCGACAGGGCCGGGGAGCTGTTTTTT
TRBD1	.	TRBJ2-2	TRBV3-1/TRBV3-2	CASSPKRGQLTGELFF	TGTGCCAGCAGCCCCAAAAGGGGACAGCTCACCGGGGAGCTGTTTTTT
TRBD1	once	TRBJ1-5	TRBV28	CASRTGAIYSNQPQHF	TGTGCCAGCAGGACAGGGGCGATATATAGCAATCAGCCCCAGCATTTT
.	.	TRBJ2-3	TRBV5-4	CASSLQGATDTQYF	TGTGCCAGCAGCTTGCAAGGGGCTACAGATACGCAGTATTTT
TRBD1	.	TRBJ1-1	TRBV11-3	CASSLDGQGAAFF	TGTGCCAGCAGCTTAGATGGACAGGGGGCGGCTTTCTTT